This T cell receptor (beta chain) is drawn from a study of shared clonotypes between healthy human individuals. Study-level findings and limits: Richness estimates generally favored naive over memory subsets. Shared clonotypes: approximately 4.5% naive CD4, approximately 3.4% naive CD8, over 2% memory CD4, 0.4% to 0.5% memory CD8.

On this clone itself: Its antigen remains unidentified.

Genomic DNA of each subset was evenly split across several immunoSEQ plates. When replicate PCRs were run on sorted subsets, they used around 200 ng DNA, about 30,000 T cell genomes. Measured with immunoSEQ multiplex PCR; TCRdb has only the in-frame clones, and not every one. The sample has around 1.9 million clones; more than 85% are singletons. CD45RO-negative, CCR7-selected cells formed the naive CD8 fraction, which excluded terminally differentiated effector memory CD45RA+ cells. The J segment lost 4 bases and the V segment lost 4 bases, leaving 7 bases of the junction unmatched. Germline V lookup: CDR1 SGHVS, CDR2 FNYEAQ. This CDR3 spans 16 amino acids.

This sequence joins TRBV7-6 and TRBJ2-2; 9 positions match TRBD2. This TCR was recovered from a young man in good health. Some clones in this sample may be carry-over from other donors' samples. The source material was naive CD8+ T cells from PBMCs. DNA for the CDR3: TGTGCCAGCAGCTACAGAGGAGCGGGAGGCACCGGGGAGCTGTTTTTT. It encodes CASSYRGAGGTGELFF.